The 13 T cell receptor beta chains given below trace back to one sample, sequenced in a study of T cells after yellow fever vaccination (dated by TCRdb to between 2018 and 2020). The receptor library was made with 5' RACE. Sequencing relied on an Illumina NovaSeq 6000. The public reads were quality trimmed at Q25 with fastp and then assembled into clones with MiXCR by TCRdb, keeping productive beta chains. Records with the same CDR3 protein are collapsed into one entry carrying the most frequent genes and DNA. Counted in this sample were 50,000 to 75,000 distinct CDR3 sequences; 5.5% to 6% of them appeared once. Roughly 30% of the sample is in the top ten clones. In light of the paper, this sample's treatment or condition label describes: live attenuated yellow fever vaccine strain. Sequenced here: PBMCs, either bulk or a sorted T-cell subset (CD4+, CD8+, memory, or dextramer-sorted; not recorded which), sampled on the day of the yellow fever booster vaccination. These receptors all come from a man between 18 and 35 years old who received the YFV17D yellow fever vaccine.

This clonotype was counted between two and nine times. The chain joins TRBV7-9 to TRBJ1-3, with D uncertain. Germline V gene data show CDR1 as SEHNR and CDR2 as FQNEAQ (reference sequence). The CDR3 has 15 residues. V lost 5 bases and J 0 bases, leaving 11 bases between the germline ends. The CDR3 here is CASSPISLSGNTIYF. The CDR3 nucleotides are TGTGCCAGCAGCCCCATTTCTCTCTCTGGAAACACCATATATTTT.

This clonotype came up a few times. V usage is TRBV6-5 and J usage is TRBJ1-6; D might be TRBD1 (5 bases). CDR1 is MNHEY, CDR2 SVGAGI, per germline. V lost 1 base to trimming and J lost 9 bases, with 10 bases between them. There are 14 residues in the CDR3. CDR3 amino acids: CASSYLGVVSPLHF. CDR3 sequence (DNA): TGTGCCAGCAGTTACTTGGGGGTGGTTTCACCCCTCCACTTT.

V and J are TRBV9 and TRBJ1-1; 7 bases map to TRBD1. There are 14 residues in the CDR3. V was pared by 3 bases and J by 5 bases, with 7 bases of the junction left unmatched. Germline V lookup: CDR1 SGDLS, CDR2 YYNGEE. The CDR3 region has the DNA TGTGCCAGCAGCGCGACAGGGAGTGGGACTGAAGCTTTCTTT. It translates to CASSATGSGTEAFF.

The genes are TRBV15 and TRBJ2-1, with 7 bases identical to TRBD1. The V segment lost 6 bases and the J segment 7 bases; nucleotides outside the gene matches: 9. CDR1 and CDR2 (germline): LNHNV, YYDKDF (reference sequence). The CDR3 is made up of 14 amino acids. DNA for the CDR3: TGTGCCACCAGGACAGGGTTGTTGGCAAATGAGCAGTTCTTC. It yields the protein CATRTGLLANEQFF.

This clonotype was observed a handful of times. DNA for the CDR3: TGCGCCAGCAGCTTGGCCCCTCGAGACAGAAGGGGATACAATGAGCAGTTCTTC. It codes for CASSLAPRDRRGYNEQFF. The gene calls are TRBV5-1 and TRBJ2-1, with a weak D call TRBD1 (5 bases). Trimming removed 0 bases at V and 4 bases at J, with 20 bases between. CDR1 is SGHRS and CDR2 is YFSETQ in the germline V gene. CDR3 length: 18 amino acids.

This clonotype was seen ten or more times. The CDR3, as DNA: TGTGCCAGCAGCGTAGGCAGGGGGACGGTAGAGCAGTACGTC. As protein: CASSVGRGTVEQYV. This rearrangement joins TRBV9 to TRBJ2-7; 7 bases align to TRBD1. Germline CDR1 SGDLS, CDR2 YYNGEE. V shed 0 bases, J shed 7 bases, and the junction held 7 bases outside the gene matches. The CDR3 totals 14 residues.

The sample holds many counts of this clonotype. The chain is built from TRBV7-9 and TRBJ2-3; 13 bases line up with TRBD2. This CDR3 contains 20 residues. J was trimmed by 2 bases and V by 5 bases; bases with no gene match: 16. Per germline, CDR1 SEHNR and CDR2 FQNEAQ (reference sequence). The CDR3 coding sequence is TGTGCCAGCAGCCCCTTCGGGGTGTCGGGGACTAGCGGGGCCACAGATACGCAGTATTTT. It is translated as CASSPFGVSGTSGATDTQYF.

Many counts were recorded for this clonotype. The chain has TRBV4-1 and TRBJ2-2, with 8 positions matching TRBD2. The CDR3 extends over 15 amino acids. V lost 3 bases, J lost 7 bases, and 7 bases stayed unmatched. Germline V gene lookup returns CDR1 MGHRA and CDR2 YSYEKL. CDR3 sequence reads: CASSHLGGGHGELFF. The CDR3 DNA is TGCGCCAGCAGCCACCTCGGGGGGGGTCACGGGGAGCTGTTTTTT.

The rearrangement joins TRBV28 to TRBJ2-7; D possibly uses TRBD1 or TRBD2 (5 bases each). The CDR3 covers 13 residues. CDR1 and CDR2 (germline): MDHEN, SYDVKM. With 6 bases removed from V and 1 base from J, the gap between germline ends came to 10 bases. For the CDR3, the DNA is TGTGCCAGCAGCCGGGACCATTCCTACGAGCAGTACGTC. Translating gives CASSRDHSYEQYV.

The CDR3 reads CASSQEGTLNSPLHF. CDR3 bases: TGTGCCAGCAGCCAAGAGGGGACCTTGAATTCACCCCTCCACTTT. The V call is TRBV4-2, the J call TRBJ1-6; D perhaps matches TRBD1 (5 bases). V gave up 0 bases and J gave up 7 bases, with 10 bases separating them. Germline V gene data show CDR1 as LGHNA and CDR2 as YNFKEQ. This CDR3 has 15 amino acids.

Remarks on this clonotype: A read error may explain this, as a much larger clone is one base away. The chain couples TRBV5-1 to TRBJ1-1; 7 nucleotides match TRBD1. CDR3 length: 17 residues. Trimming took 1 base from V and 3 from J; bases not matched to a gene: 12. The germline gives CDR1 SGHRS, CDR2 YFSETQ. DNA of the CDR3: TGCGCCAGCAGCTTGTCCGGTTCAGGGACAGTGGACACTGAAGCTTTCTTT. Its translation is CASSLSGSGTVDTEAFF.

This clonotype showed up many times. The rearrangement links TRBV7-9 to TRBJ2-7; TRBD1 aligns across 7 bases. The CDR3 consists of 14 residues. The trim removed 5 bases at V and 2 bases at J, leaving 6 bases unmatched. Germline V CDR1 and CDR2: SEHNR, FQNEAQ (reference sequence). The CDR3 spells CASSNSGTAYEQYF. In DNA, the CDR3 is TGTGCCAGCAGCAACTCCGGGACAGCCTACGAGCAGTACTTC.

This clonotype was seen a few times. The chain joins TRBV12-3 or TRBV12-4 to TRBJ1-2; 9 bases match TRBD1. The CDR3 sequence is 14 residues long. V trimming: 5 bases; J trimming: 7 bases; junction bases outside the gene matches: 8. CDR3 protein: CASSPGTGSVGYTF. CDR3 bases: TGTGCCAGCAGTCCCGGGACAGGGAGTGTTGGCTACACCTTC.